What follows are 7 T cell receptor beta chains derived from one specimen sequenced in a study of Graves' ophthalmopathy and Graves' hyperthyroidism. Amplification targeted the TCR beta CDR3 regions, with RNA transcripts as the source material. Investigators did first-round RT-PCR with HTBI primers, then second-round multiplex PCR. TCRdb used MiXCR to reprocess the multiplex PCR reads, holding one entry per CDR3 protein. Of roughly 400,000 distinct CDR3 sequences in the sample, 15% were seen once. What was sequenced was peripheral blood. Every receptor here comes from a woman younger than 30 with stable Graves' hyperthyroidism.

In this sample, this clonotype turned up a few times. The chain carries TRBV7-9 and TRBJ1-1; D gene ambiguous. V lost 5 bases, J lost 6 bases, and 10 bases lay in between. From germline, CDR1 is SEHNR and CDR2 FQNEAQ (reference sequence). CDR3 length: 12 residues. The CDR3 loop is CASSPSGSEAFF. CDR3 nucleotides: TGTGCCAGCAGCCCCTCGGGCTCTGAAGCTTTCTTT. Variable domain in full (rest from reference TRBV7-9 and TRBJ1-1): DTGVSQNPRHKITKRGQNVTFRCDPISEHNRLYWYRQTLGQGPEFLTYFQNEAQLEKSRLLSDRFSAERPKGSFSTLEIQRTEQGDSAMYLCASSPSGSEAFFGQGTRLTVV.

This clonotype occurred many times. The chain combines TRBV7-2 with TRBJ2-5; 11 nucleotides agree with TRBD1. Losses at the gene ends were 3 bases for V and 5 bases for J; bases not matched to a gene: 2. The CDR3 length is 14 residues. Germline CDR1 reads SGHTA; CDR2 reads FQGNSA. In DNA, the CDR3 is TGTGCCAGCAGCTTGGACAGGGGGCATGAGACCCAGTACTTC. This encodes CASSLDRGHETQYF.

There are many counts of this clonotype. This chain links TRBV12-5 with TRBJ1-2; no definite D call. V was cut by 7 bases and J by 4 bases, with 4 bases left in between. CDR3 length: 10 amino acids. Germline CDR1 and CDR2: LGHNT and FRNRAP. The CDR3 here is CASVRYGYTF. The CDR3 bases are TGTGCTAGTGTCCGCTATGGCTACACCTTC.

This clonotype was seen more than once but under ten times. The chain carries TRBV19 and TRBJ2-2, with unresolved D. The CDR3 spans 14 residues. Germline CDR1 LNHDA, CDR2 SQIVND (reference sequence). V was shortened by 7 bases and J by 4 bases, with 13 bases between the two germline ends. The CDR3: CASNRMASTGELFF. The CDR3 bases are TGTGCCAGTAATCGCATGGCCTCCACCGGGGAGCTGTTTTTT.

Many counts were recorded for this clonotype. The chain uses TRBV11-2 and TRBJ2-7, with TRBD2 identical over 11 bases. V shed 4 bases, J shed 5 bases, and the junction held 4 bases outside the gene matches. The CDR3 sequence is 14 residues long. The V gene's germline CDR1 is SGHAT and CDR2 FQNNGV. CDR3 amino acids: CASSSLAGGHEQYF. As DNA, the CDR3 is TGTGCCAGCAGCTCCCTAGCGGGGGGCCACGAGCAGTACTTC.

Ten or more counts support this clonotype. The DNA of the CDR3 is TGTGCCAGCAGCCACGCCGCCGGGACAGGAAGGACCCAGTACTTC. Translated: CASSHAAGTGRTQYF. The J gene is TRBJ2-5, the V gene TRBV3-1; 8 bases agree with TRBD1. Germline CDR1 LGHDT, CDR2 YNNKEL (reference sequence). Unmatched junction bases numbered 10, after V lost 3 bases and J lost 7 bases. The CDR3 spans 15 residues.

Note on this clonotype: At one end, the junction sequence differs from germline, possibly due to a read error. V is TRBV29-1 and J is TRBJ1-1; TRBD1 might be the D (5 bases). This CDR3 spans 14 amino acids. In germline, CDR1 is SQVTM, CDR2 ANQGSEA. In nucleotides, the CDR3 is TGCAGCGTCAGGAGGGGATCGGCCGGCACTGATGCTTTCTTT. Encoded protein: CSVRRGSAGTDAFF.